A single TCR beta chain is shown here with its context. These data are taken from a study of cytomegalovirus exposure and HLA in healthy donors. About the study: It was reported in a later analysis that the 95 to 150 validation repertoires used the same platform as the 550 to 800 first-cohort repertoires.

Repertoires were generated with immunoSEQ multiplex PCR, while TCRdb's copy carries only in-frame clones and drops some. The sample lists over 120,000 clones, about 94% occurring once. The sample was PBMCs. The clonotype comes from a man aged 18 to 35 in good health and CMV-seropositive.

DNA for the CDR3: TGTGCCAGCAGCCAACAGGGGGACACTGAAGCTTTCTTT. Protein sequence: CASSQQGDTEAFF. The chain has TRBV14 and TRBJ1-1; TRBD1 matches 7 bases. The CDR3 spans 13 residues. Unmatched junction bases numbered 0, after V lost 2 bases and J lost 3 bases. Germline V gene lookup returns CDR1 SGHDN and CDR2 FVKESK.